A few counts support the clone carrying this TCR beta chain. Its antigen is currently unknown. This sample is drawn from a study of cytomegalovirus exposure and HLA in healthy donors. Use of 60 Vbeta and 13 Jbeta primers characterized the PCR. The assay was immunoSEQ multiplex PCR, and TCRdb's table has in-frame clones only and misses some. This sample has 140,000 or so clones, with approximately 67% found just once. Study conclusions and caveats: There were several of the most significant clusters that appeared linked to common viral pathogens in a later analysis. Reported findings show TCR beta sequences accurately forecast HLA-A and HLA-B alleles in most subjects.

Sampled while nominally healthy, donors likely had unrecorded immune exposures. This TCR was sampled from a woman aged 55-69 years in good health and CMV-seronegative. The specimen sequenced was PBMCs.

CDR3 protein: CAKQASNEQFF. The CDR3 DNA follows: TGTGCCAAACAGGCATCCAATGAGCAGTTCTTC. This chain links TRBV6-4 with TRBJ2-1, with TRBD1 as a possible D gene (5 bases). V gave up 10 bases and J gave up 6 bases, with 10 bases separating them. CDR1 is MRHNA, CDR2 SNTAGT, per germline. The CDR3 covers 11 residues.